This passage covers 12 T cell receptor beta chains from one sample sequenced in a study of T cells after yellow fever vaccination. TCRdb re-called the 5' RACE reads through MiXCR, storing one row per CDR3 protein. The table shows just under 600,000 distinct CDR3 sequences, with about 13% occurring only once. The starting material was PBMCs, obtained on the day of the yellow fever booster vaccination. These receptors were taken from a man younger than 40 who received the YFV17D yellow fever vaccine.

This clonotype has just a few counts. This chain connects TRBV27 to TRBJ2-7; no firm D call. The CDR3 is 15 amino acids. V lost 6 bases and J 6 bases, leaving 21 bases between the germline ends. Germline loops: CDR1 MNHEY, CDR2 SMNVEV (reference sequence). This CDR3 reads CASSSSPTPDGEQYF. In DNA, the CDR3 is TGTGCCAGCAGCTCATCCCCGACCCCGGACGGCGAGCAGTACTTC.

J is TRBJ2-5 and V is TRBV6-5; perhaps TRBD2 as D (6 bases). CDR1 MNHEY and CDR2 SVGAGI come from the germline V gene. The CDR3 totals 17 residues. Trimming pared 3 bases from V and 2 bases from J, leaving 19 bases between. CDR3 in amino acids: CASSYNEILGLQETQYF. The CDR3 nucleotides read TGTGCCAGCAGTTATAATGAGATCCTAGGACTACAAGAGACCCAGTACTTC.

This clonotype turned up a few times. The chain links TRBV7-2 to TRBJ2-7; 8 bases align to TRBD1. CDR3 length: 14 amino acids. Germline CDR1 SGHTA, CDR2 FQGNSA. V lost 6 bases, J lost 6 bases, and 10 bases stayed unmatched. The CDR3 here is CASRVDRVTGEQYF. The CDR3 DNA follows: TGTGCCAGCAGGGTGGACAGGGTCACGGGCGAGCAGTACTTC.

The chain links TRBV29-1 to TRBJ2-2, with D perhaps matching TRBD2 (7 bases). Germline V gene data show CDR1 as SQVTM and CDR2 as ANQGSEA. The V and J ends lost 7 bases and 6 bases respectively, with 15 bases between them. The CDR3 has 13 residues. Here the CDR3 reads CSGRGASAGELFF. The CDR3 DNA reads TGCAGCGGACGGGGGGCGTCGGCCGGGGAGCTGTTTTTT.

There are many counts of this clonotype. The CDR3 region has the DNA TGTGCCAGCAGTGAAATTACGGCCAGCGGAGAGGGGGAGACCCAGTACTTC. It codes for CASSEITASGEGETQYF. The chain is built from TRBV2 and TRBJ2-5; tentatively, D is TRBD1 or TRBD2 (5 bases each). Trimming removed 2 bases from V and 5 bases from J, with 21 bases in between. This CDR3 comprises 17 residues. The germline gives CDR1 SNHLY, CDR2 FYNNEI.

The rearrangement uses TRBV4-3 and TRBJ2-5, with a possible D match to TRBD2 (6 bases). V shed 1 base and J shed 4 bases, with 10 bases lying between them. The CDR3 runs 14 residues. Per the germline V gene, CDR1 is LGHNA and CDR2 is YSLEER. The CDR3 DNA reads TGCGCCAGCAGCCAAGTCGGTAGCGGAGAGACCCAGTACTTC. This encodes CASSQVGSGETQYF.

There are a few counts of this clonotype. This chain joins TRBV29-1 and TRBJ2-5; 8 nucleotides align to TRBD1. The CDR3 runs to 13 residues. After removal of 3 bases from V and 5 bases from J, the junction contained 5 bases not matched to a gene. CDR1 is SQVTM, CDR2 ANQGSEA, per germline. The DNA for the CDR3 is TGCAGCGTTGACAGGGGGCGGCGGGAGACCCAGTACTTC. Translating gives CSVDRGRRETQYF.

CDR3 DNA: TGTGCCAGCTCACCGCACGCCAACACTGAAGCTTTCTTT. Protein product: CASSPHANTEAFF. The genes are TRBV18 and TRBJ1-1; unclear D gene. Germline V gene lookup returns CDR1 KGHSH and CDR2 LQKENI. This CDR3 spans 13 amino acids. V lost 3 bases, J lost 2 bases, and 7 bases lay in between.

In this sample, this clonotype turned up a few times. The chain uses TRBV20-1 and TRBJ2-3; 9 nucleotides match TRBD2. The junction had 9 bases not matched to a gene; V was cut back by 0 bases and J by 2 bases. CDR3 length: 17 residues. Germline V CDR1 and CDR2: DFQATT, SNEGSKA (reference sequence). The CDR3 sequence is CSARDWPGLAATDTQYF. The CDR3, as DNA: TGCAGTGCTAGAGATTGGCCGGGACTAGCAGCCACAGATACGCAGTATTTT.

The rearrangement uses TRBV18 and TRBJ2-3; 7 nucleotides agree with TRBD2. Germline V gives CDR1 KGHSH, CDR2 LQKENI. V dropped 6 bases and J dropped 5; count of bases not matched to a gene: 14. This CDR3 comprises 16 residues. CDR3 sequence: CASSPPRGRAVDTQYF. CDR3 DNA sequence: TGTGCCAGCTCGCCGCCGCGTGGGAGGGCCGTAGATACGCAGTATTTT. Combining the CDR3 with reference TRBV18 and TRBJ2-3 gives the whole variable domain NAGVMQNPRHLVRRRGQEARLRCSPMKGHSHVYWYRQLPEEGLKFMVYLQKENIIDESGMPKERFSAEFPKEGPSILRIQQVVRGDSAAYFCASSPPRGRAVDTQYFGPGTRLTVL.

This clonotype has just a few counts. This chain uses TRBV7-2 with TRBJ2-7; D is ambiguous. CDR3 length equals 15 residues. Germline CDR1 reads SGHTA; CDR2 reads FQGNSA. The germline V and J ends were trimmed by 0 bases and 4 bases, with 13 bases remaining between them. Written as DNA, the CDR3 is TGTGCCAGCAGCTTAGCCGCGACGGACGTATACGAGCAGTACTTC. Translated: CASSLAATDVYEQYF. Full variable domain (remainder filled in from reference TRBV7-2 and TRBJ2-7): GAGVSQSPSNKVTEKGKDVELRCDPISGHTALYWYRQSLGQGLEFLIYFQGNSAPDKSGLPSDRFSAERTGGSVSTLTIQRTQQEDSAVYLCASSLAATDVYEQYFGPGTRLTVT.

Only a few counts were recorded for this clonotype. The rearrangement joins TRBV7-2 to TRBJ2-5, with TRBD1 as a possible D gene (6 bases). Germline values: CDR1 SGHTA, CDR2 FQGNSA. The V gene lost 3 bases and the J gene lost 6 bases, with 8 bases spanning the gap. This CDR3 has 12 residues. The CDR3 DNA is TGTGCCAGCAGCTTTGACAGGCAGACCCAGTACTTC. The encoded protein is CASSFDRQTQYF. Full variable domain (remainder filled in from reference TRBV7-2 and TRBJ2-5): GAGVSQSPSNKVTEKGKDVELRCDPISGHTALYWYRQSLGQGLEFLIYFQGNSAPDKSGLPSDRFSAERTGGSVSTLTIQRTQQEDSAVYLCASSFDRQTQYFGPGTRLLVL.